The T cell receptor beta chain under discussion was sequenced for a study of T cell responses to AZD1222 COVID-19 vaccine. Study-wide results and caveats: Baseline serology detected seropositivity in only a handful of AZD1222 recipients. Females made up more of the donors, who were largely white British, and clonal diversity may have come out too low. Reportedly, nearly half the spike-specific TCRs target unmutated variant regions. Two AZD1222 administrations were followed by greater Spike-specific TCR breadth and depth.

The method was immunoSEQ multiplex PCR; TCRdb's version includes in-frame clones alone and lacks a portion of them. The table has fewer than 150,000 clones, roughly nine tenths seen once. This clone has just one count. What it recognizes is unknown. Deletions cut 0 bases from V and 10 bases from J, with 16 bases between. Germline V gene lookup returns CDR1 PRHDT and CDR2 FYEKMQ (reference sequence). This CDR3 contains 16 residues. The sample in question was peripheral blood, obtained 28 days after the second AZD1222 dose. The chain carries TRBV13 and TRBJ1-6, with D perhaps TRBD1 (5 bases). The clonotype was recovered from an adult who received the AZD1222 COVID-19 vaccine. CDR3 coding DNA: TGTGCCAGCAGCTTAGGCCTGGAGAGATCAGGGTCACCCCTCCACTTT. Translation: CASSLGLERSGSPLHF.